The next 18 T cell receptor beta chains were all read from a single sample in a study of blood T cell repertoires in COVID-19. Profiled with immunoSEQ multiplex PCR; TCRdb holds only in-frame clones, not every one. The sample contains about 190,000 clones, about 89% of which appear only once. Material: peripheral blood. The receptors stem from a man aged 35-49 years with acute or convalescent COVID-19.

The rearrangement uses TRBV18 and TRBJ1-5, with 8 bases matching TRBD1. CDR1 is KGHSH, CDR2 LQKENI, per germline. The CDR3 sequence is 15 residues long. V dropped 6 bases and J dropped 3; count of bases not matched to a gene: 7. CDR3: CASSQGQAANQPQHF. The CDR3 nucleotides are TGTGCCAGCTCTCAGGGACAGGCCGCCAATCAGCCCCAGCATTTT.

The chain recombines TRBV6-5 with TRBJ2-3; maybe TRBD2 (5 bases). The germline V gene encodes CDR1 MNHEY and CDR2 SVGAGI. V was clipped by 6 bases and J by 4 bases, with 11 bases between them. This CDR3 contains 13 residues. The CDR3: CASRRRSADTQYF. In DNA, the CDR3 is TGTGCCAGCAGGAGGAGGTCCGCAGATACGCAGTATTTT.

The chain couples TRBV27 to TRBJ2-3, with D possibly matching TRBD2 (5 bases). V lost 3 bases to trimming and J lost 11 bases, with 18 bases between them. The CDR3 is made up of 14 amino acids. Germline-derived CDR1 and CDR2 are MNHEY and SMNVEV (reference sequence). CDR3 sequence (DNA): TGTGCCAGCAGTTTGTCCTGGCAGCGGCTTAGGCAGTATTTT. Its protein product is CASSLSWQRLRQYF.

In its sample, this clone was seen once. The chain recombines TRBV14 with TRBJ1-2; D might be TRBD1 (6 bases). Between the trimmed V and J ends, which lost 2 bases and 4 bases, there was a span of 14 bases. The CDR3 covers 15 residues. The germline V gene encodes CDR1 SGHDN and CDR2 FVKESK. Written as DNA, the CDR3 is TGTGCCAGCAGCCAACACAACAGGGACGGCTATGGCTACACCTTC. Amino acids: CASSQHNRDGYGYTF.

This chain joins TRBV7-2 and TRBJ2-5; unclear D gene. The CDR3 extends over 14 amino acids. V gave up 1 base and J gave up 0 bases, with 6 bases separating them. Germline V gene data show CDR1 as SGHTA and CDR2 as FQGNSA. The CDR3 here is CASSLDTYQETQYF. The CDR3 DNA follows: TGTGCCAGCAGCTTAGACACGTACCAAGAGACCCAGTACTTC.

J is TRBJ1-2 and V is TRBV14, with 7 bases identical to TRBD1. Unmatched junction bases numbered 10, after V lost 1 base and J lost 8 bases. CDR1 and CDR2 from the germline V gene are SGHDN and FVKESK. This CDR3 is built from 15 residues. CDR3 bases: TGTGCCAGCAGCCAAGCCTTCCGGGACAGTAACGGCTACACCTTC. It codes for CASSQAFRDSNGYTF. Full variable domain (outside the CDR3, taken from reference TRBV14 and TRBJ1-2): EAGVTQFPSHSVIEKGQTVTLRCDPISGHDNLYWYRRVMGKEIKFLLHFVKESKQDESGMPNNRFLAERTGGTYSTLKVQPAELEDSGVYFCASSQAFRDSNGYTFGSGTRLTVV.

The rearrangement links TRBV5-1 to TRBJ2-1, with TRBD2 identical over 8 bases. Germline CDR1 and CDR2: SGHRS and YFSETQ. The trim removed 1 base at V and 5 bases at J, leaving 11 bases unmatched. The CDR3 spans 17 residues. The CDR3 is CASSLTYGGALNNEQFF. CDR3 bases: TGCGCCAGCAGCTTGACCTACGGGGGGGCCCTTAACAATGAGCAGTTCTTC.

This clone was observed many times. The CDR3: CASSRQGVSTGELFF. In nucleotides, the CDR3 is TGTGCCAGCAGTCGACAGGGTGTGAGCACCGGGGAGCTGTTTTTT. The genes are TRBV2 and TRBJ2-2; 7 nucleotides match TRBD1. The germline gives CDR1 SNHLY, CDR2 FYNNEI. This CDR3 is 15 amino acids long. V lost 5 bases, J lost 4 bases, and 7 bases stayed unmatched.

The chain carries TRBV2 and TRBJ1-1, with D maybe TRBD1 (6 bases). The CDR3 is made up of 14 amino acids. Germline lookup yields CDR1 SNHLY and CDR2 FYNNEI. V was cut by 1 base and J by 9 bases, with 15 bases left in between. The CDR3 loop is CASSEGGGVRQAFF. The CDR3 region has the DNA TGTGCCAGCAGTGAAGGAGGGGGGGTGAGGCAAGCTTTCTTT. Full variable domain (remainder filled in from reference TRBV2 and TRBJ1-1): EPEVTQTPSHQVTQMGQEVILRCVPISNHLYFYWYRQILGQKVEFLVSFYNNEISEKSEIFDDQFSVERPDGSNFTLKIRSTKLEDSAMYFCASSEGGGVRQAFFGQGTRLTVV.

The chain has TRBV5-6 and TRBJ1-1; possible D gene TRBD1, 6 bases. Between the trimmed V and J ends, which lost 4 bases and 0 bases, there was a span of 10 bases. In germline, CDR1 is SGHDT, CDR2 YYEEEE. The CDR3 sequence is 14 residues long. The CDR3 protein is CASSRGQLNTEAFF. Written as DNA, the CDR3 is TGTGCCAGCAGCCGGGGACAATTGAACACTGAAGCTTTCTTT.

This clone was seen a few times. The V and J genes are TRBV4-2 and TRBJ2-1, with D uncertain. The V end lost 1 base, the J end lost 6 bases, and 16 bases lay between the germline ends. The CDR3 has 16 amino acids. Germline values: CDR1 LGHNA, CDR2 YNFKEQ. The CDR3: CASSQAGNSPSNEQFF. The CDR3 coding sequence is TGTGCCAGCAGCCAAGCGGGTAACTCCCCGAGCAATGAGCAGTTCTTC.

The V gene is TRBV18, the J gene TRBJ1-2; 7 nucleotides match TRBD1. V lost 3 bases and J lost 4; bases outside the gene matches: 2. Germline loops: CDR1 KGHSH, CDR2 LQKENI. The CDR3 is 13 residues long. CDR3 protein: CASSPTGSYGYTF. As DNA, the CDR3 is TGTGCCAGCTCACCGACAGGGAGCTATGGCTACACCTTC.

The chain employs TRBV2 and TRBJ2-1; tentatively, D is TRBD2 (7 bases). The CDR3 has 15 amino acids. Trimming took 8 bases from V and 5 from J, leaving 19 bases between them. Germline values: CDR1 SNHLY, CDR2 FYNNEI. The CDR3 DNA reads TGTGCCAGCTTAGGGGGGGCGCGCGTCAACAATGAGCAGTTCTTC. As protein: CASLGGARVNNEQFF.

V gene TRBV5-4 combines with J gene TRBJ2-6; weak D call: TRBD2 (5 bases). CDR3 length: 17 amino acids. Germline loops: CDR1 SGHNT, CDR2 YYREEE (reference sequence). The V end was cut by 4 bases, the J end by 2 bases, with 16 bases between. The CDR3 is CASSLEGAGAGANVLTF. The DNA of the CDR3 is TGTGCCAGCAGCCTGGAAGGAGCCGGGGCTGGGGCCAACGTCCTGACTTTC.

This clone occurred a few times. The CDR3: CASSFHSPYEQYF. The CDR3 DNA reads TGTGCCAGCAGCTTTCATAGCCCTTACGAGCAGTACTTC. The rearrangement links TRBV12-3 or TRBV12-4 to TRBJ2-7; D remains unclear. The CDR3 contains 13 residues. V lost 6 bases and J 4 bases, leaving 13 bases between the germline ends.

The genes are TRBV7-8 and TRBJ2-2, with a tentative D call TRBD1 (7 bases). CDR1 and CDR2 from the germline V gene are SGHVS and FQNEAQ. This CDR3 spans 16 amino acids. Trimming took off 2 bases at V and 1 base at J, with 11 bases between the two ends. CDR3 sequence: CASSLQGGLNTGELFF. CDR3 sequence (DNA): TGTGCCAGCAGCTTACAGGGGGGTTTGAACACCGGGGAGCTGTTTTTT.

This clone was counted once. Other DNA sequences from this sample encode an identical CDR3 as well. The gene calls are TRBV6-5 and TRBJ1-5; maybe TRBD1 (6 bases). V lost 0 bases and J lost 5, with 11 bases in between. The CDR3 length is 15 residues. Germline values: CDR1 MNHEY, CDR2 SVGAGI. The CDR3 DNA follows: TGTGCCAGCAGTTACTCGAACAGGGTCGATCAGCCCCAGCATTTT. Protein: CASSYSNRVDQPQHF.

The V call is TRBV5-1, the J call TRBJ1-6; 7 positions agree with TRBD1. Germline V CDR1 and CDR2: SGHRS, YFSETQ. J lost 6 bases, V lost 3 bases, and 3 bases had no gene match. CDR3 length: 14 residues. The CDR3 reads CASSSGQINSPLHF. As DNA, the CDR3 is TGCGCCAGCAGCTCGGGACAGATTAATTCACCCCTCCACTTT.